The rows below give T cell receptor beta chains drawn from one sample of a study of CD8+ T cells in alopecia areata. Sequencing used immunoSEQ multiplex PCR; TCRdb keeps in-frame clones, though not all of them. This sample has about 110,000 clones, with over 80% found just once. Sequenced material: CD8+ T cells sorted from blood, taken at week 24, from a patient treated with tofacitinib. The receptor source for this set is a human donor with alopecia areata. Each CDR3 is given with its conserved first and last residue. The D gene is left open where the match is weak. Clone size, where shown, is once, few, many, or a class for clones that have expanded.

clone_size j_call d_call v_call cdr3_nt cdr3_aa
- TRBJ2-7 TRBD1 TRBV7-2 TGTGCCAGCAGCCAACCGGGACAGGGATTCTACGAGCAGTACTTC CASSQPGQGFYEQYF
- TRBJ2-1 - TRBV7-2 TGTGCCAGCAGCTTGGTATACAATGAGCAGTTCTTC CASSLVYNEQFF
- TRBJ1-2 TRBD1 TRBV25-1 TGTGCCAGCAGTGAAAACGCCGGGACAGTCCATGGCTACACCTTC CASSENAGTVHGYTF
- TRBJ1-1 TRBD1 TRBV11-1 TGTGCCAGCAGCTACAGGGGACTTATGAACACTGAAGCTTTCTTT CASSYRGLMNTEAFF
- TRBJ2-7 - TRBV7-9 TGTGCCAGCAGCTCCCCGGGACTGAACTACGAGCAGTACTTC CASSSPGLNYEQYF
- TRBJ2-4 TRBD1 TRBV29-1 TGCAGCGTTGTCGGCAGGGGGACCAAAAACATTCAGTACTTC CSVVGRGTKNIQYF
- TRBJ2-5 - TRBV30 TGTGCCTGGAGCCTTTGGGAGACCCAGTACTTC CAWSLWETQYF
- TRBJ2-5 - TRBV10-2 TGCGCCACCCGAGGTTGGCAGAATAGGGAGACCCAGTACTTC CATRGWQNRETQYF
- TRBJ1-3 - TRBV7-9 TGTGCCAGCAGCCCCCCAGCGTCGGCTGGAAACACCATATATTTT CASSPPASAGNTIYF
- TRBJ2-5 TRBD2 TRBV5-1 TGCGCCAGCAGCTTGGGGACTAGCGGCCAAGAGACCCAGTACTTC CASSLGTSGQETQYF
- TRBJ2-5 - TRBV7-6 TGTGCCAGCAGCCAATCTCCCTCGTATAGAGAGACCCAGTACTTC CASSQSPSYRETQYF
- TRBJ2-7 - TRBV7-2 TGTGCCAGCAGCTCCGACGAAAAAGGGAGGACCTACCACTACGAGCAGTACTTC CASSSDEKGRTYHYEQYF
- TRBJ1-2 - TRBV2 TGTGCCAGCAGTGAACGGGAAACCTATGGCTACACCTTC CASSERETYGYTF
few TRBJ2-3 - TRBV6-5 TGTGCCAGCAGCCCAGGGTTTTCGGATACGCAGTATTTT CASSPGFSDTQYF
- TRBJ2-3 TRBD2 TRBV10-2 TGCGCCAGCAGTGTTATATGGGTAGCGGGGGGACTCACAGATACGCAGTATTTT CASSVIWVAGGLTDTQYF
- TRBJ1-1 - TRBV4-1 TGCGCCAGCAGCCAAGATGGGGGATTGAACACTGAAGCTTTCTTT CASSQDGGLNTEAFF
- TRBJ2-7 - TRBV13 TGTGCCAGCAGCCCAGCTGACTCCCCCTACGAGCAGTACTTC CASSPADSPYEQYF
- TRBJ1-2 TRBD1 TRBV29-1 TGCAGCGTTGTGGAGACAGGGATCTATGGCTACACCTTC CSVVETGIYGYTF
- TRBJ2-7 - TRBV7-9 TGTGCCAGCAGCCCGGACCCTACTCACGAGCAGTACTTC CASSPDPTHEQYF
- TRBJ2-5 - TRBV9 TGTGCCAGCAGCGCCTACAGGGTCGGGCAGACCCAGTACTTC CASSAYRVGQTQYF
- TRBJ2-2 - TRBV13 TGTGCCACCAACGACAGGATGAACACCGGGGAGCTGTTTTTT CATNDRMNTGELFF
- TRBJ2-1 TRBD2 TRBV28 TGTGCCAGCAGTCCCAGGGAGCGGGGGGGCCTCGCAGAGCAGTTCTTC CASSPRERGGLAEQFF
- TRBJ2-3 - TRBV4-3 TGCGCCAGCAGCCAAGATAGGACCACAGATACGCAGTATTTT CASSQDRTTDTQYF
once TRBJ1-1 - TRBV4-1 TGCGCCAGCAGCCAAGGATGGGGGAACACTGAAGCTTTCTTT CASSQGWGNTEAFF
- TRBJ2-3 TRBD2 TRBV7-9 TGTGCCAGCAGCCTCACTAGCGGGGGGGCCAAAGATACGCAGTATTTT CASSLTSGGAKDTQYF
once TRBJ1-2 - TRBV5-1 TGCGCCAGCAGCCCGTTGGGCACAGTATTCTATGGCTACACCTTC CASSPLGTVFYGYTF
- TRBJ2-7 TRBD1 TRBV30 TGTGCCTGGAGTCAGGGGGTAGGATATAACGAGCAGTACTTC CAWSQGVGYNEQYF
- TRBJ2-3 - TRBV7-8 TGTGCCAGCAGCTTACGCACAGATACGCAGTATTTT CASSLRTDTQYF
- TRBJ1-1 - TRBV5-4 TGTGCCAGCAGCTTAGGCGGCGGCCCGGCTTTCTTT CASSLGGGPAFF
- TRBJ2-2 - TRBV7-9 TGTGCCAGCAGCTCCCCCCGGGGGGCAGCATCCGGGGAGCTGTTTTTT CASSSPRGAASGELFF
- TRBJ2-1 - TRBV7-6 TGTGCCAGCAGCTTATCGGGAACGCTCTACAATGAGCAGTTCTTC CASSLSGTLYNEQFF
- TRBJ2-7 - TRBV15 TGTGCCACCAGCAGAGATCAAGCCGGATACTACGAGCAGTACTTC CATSRDQAGYYEQYF
- TRBJ2-5 - TRBV15 TGTGCCACCAGCAGAGAACGGAATGGAGGGGAGGCCCAGTACTTC CATSRERNGGEAQYF
- TRBJ2-7 TRBD1 TRBV5-1 TGCGCCAGCAGCTGGTGGACAGGGTCAGACGAGCAGTACTTC CASSWWTGSDEQYF
- TRBJ2-7 - TRBV5-1 TGCGCCAGCAGCTGGAGGGTAGGGTCTTACGAGCAGTACTTC CASSWRVGSYEQYF
- TRBJ2-1 - TRBV7-9 TGTGCCAGCAGCTTAGTGATAGGTGGGGGATACAATGAGCAGTTCTTC CASSLVIGGGYNEQFF
few TRBJ2-1 - TRBV10-3 TGTGCCATCAGTGAGTCTGGCAGGGCCGATGAGCAGTTCTTC CAISESGRADEQFF
- TRBJ1-5 TRBD1 TRBV7-6 TGTGCCAGCAGCCTTGGACCCCGGGACAGGAACAATCAGCCCCAGCATTTT CASSLGPRDRNNQPQHF
once TRBJ2-7 - TRBV4-1 TGCGCCAGCAGCCCCCGGGACGGGGCCTACGAGCAGTACTTC CASSPRDGAYEQYF
- TRBJ2-5 TRBD1 TRBV9 TGTGCCAGCAGCGTAGAGACAGGGTTCATAGAGACCCAGTACTTC CASSVETGFIETQYF
- TRBJ1-2 - TRBV29-1 TGCAGCGTTATCTTACAAGGTGGCTACACCTTC CSVILQGGYTF
- TRBJ1-4 TRBD1 TRBV11-2 TGTGCCAGCAGCCCGAGGGACAGGGGATATGAAAAACTGTTTTTT CASSPRDRGYEKLFF
- TRBJ2-7 - TRBV19 TGTGCCAGTAGTATGGAACAGGGTAACTACGAGCAGTACTTC CASSMEQGNYEQYF
- TRBJ2-7 TRBD1 TRBV29-1 TGCAGCGTTGAAAAGGCAGGGACAGGGGTGTACGAGCAGTACTTC CSVEKAGTGVYEQYF
- TRBJ2-5 - TRBV5-8 TGTGCCAGCAGCTTGCATTCCGCTACCCAAGAGACCCAGTACTTC CASSLHSATQETQYF
- TRBJ2-5 - TRBV11-2 TGTGCCAGCAGCTTAGTTGCGGTACAAGAGACCCAGTACTTC CASSLVAVQETQYF
- TRBJ1-1 TRBD1 TRBV4-2 TGTGCCAGCAGCACAGGGACAGGGCAAACTGAAGCTTTCTTT CASSTGTGQTEAFF
few TRBJ1-1 TRBD1 TRBV29-1 TGCAGCGTCCGGACAGGAGAGAACACTGAAGCTTTCTTT CSVRTGENTEAFF
- TRBJ2-7 TRBD1 TRBV5-1 TGCGCCAGCAGCTTAGTAGACCCGGGACAGAGTTCCTACGAGCAGTACTTC CASSLVDPGQSSYEQYF
- TRBJ1-4 - TRBV15 TGTGCCACCAGCAGAGATACCGGGGATGAAAAACTGTTTTTT CATSRDTGDEKLFF
- TRBJ2-3 TRBD2 TRBV27 TGTGCCAGCAGCCGCTTAGCGGGGGGGCTCGATACGCAGTATTTT CASSRLAGGLDTQYF
- TRBJ2-3 - TRBV7-6 TGTGCCAGCAGCTCCCTGGGGGCAGACGGCACAGATACGCAGTATTTT CASSSLGADGTDTQYF
- TRBJ1-1 - TRBV5-1 TGCGCCAGCAGCTGGAGGGCCAGCACTGAAGCTTTCTTT CASSWRASTEAFF
- TRBJ2-1 - TRBV4-1 TGCGCCAGCAGCCACCTGGGGGGAGGTGAGCAGTTCTTC CASSHLGGGEQFF
- TRBJ2-5 - TRBV6-5 TGTGCCAGCAGTTACGGTCAGGGCGGAGAGACCCAGTACTTC CASSYGQGGETQYF
- TRBJ2-7 - TRBV6-5 TGTGCCAGCAAGGCAGGGGTTAGCTCCTACGAGCAGTACTTC CASKAGVSSYEQYF
- TRBJ2-3 - TRBV7-8 TGTGCCAGCAGCCCGACAAGGCAGAGCACAGATACGCAGTATTTT CASSPTRQSTDTQYF